The entry below describes one TCR beta chain. Assay: immunoSEQ multiplex PCR; the TCRdb copy retains only in-frame clones and omits some. The sample contains under 300,000 clones, roughly nine tenths of which appear only once. CDR1 and CDR2 from the germline V gene are LNHDA and SQIVND (reference sequence). V dropped 5 bases and J dropped 5; count of bases not matched to a gene: 8. This CDR3 is built from 14 residues. This sample stems from a study of blood T cell repertoires in COVID-19. This sequence originates from a man aged 55 to 69 with acute or convalescent COVID-19. The rearrangement uses TRBV19 and TRBJ2-7; 8 positions agree with TRBD1. The sample taken for sequencing was peripheral blood. CDR3 nucleotides: TGTGCCAGTAGTGCAGGACAGGGTTTGAACGAGCAGTACTTC. This gives the protein CASSAGQGLNEQYF.